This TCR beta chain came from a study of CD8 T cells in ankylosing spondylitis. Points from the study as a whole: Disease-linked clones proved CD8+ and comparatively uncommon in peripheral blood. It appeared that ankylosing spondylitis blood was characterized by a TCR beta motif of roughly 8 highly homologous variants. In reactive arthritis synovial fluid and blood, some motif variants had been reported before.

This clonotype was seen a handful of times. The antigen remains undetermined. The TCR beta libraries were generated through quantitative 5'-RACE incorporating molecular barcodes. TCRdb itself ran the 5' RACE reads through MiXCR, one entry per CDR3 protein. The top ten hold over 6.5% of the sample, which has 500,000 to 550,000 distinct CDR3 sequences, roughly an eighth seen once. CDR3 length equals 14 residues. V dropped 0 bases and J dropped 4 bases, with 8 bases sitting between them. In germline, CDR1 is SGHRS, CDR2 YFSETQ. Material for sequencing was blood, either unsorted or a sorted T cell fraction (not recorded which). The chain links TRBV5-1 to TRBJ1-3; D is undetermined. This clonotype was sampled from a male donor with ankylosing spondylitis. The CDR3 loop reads CASSLGHLGNTIYF. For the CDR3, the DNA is TGCGCCAGCAGCTTGGGACACTTGGGAAACACCATATATTTT.